Below, 14 T cell receptor beta chains from the same sample are listed, as sequenced in a study of blood T cells in healthy people across ages. A second PCR, run for roughly 7 to 12 cycles, used a sample-barcoded 5' primer plus a J-beta primer mix. MiXCR, run by TCRdb on the 5' RACE reads, gives a single entry per CDR3 protein. The data contain approximately 600,000 distinct CDR3 sequences, approximately 59% of them singletons. Material for sequencing was blood. The source of these receptors is a man aged 55-75 years in good health.

This clonotype showed up just a few times. The genes are TRBV4-1 and TRBJ2-6, with D perhaps TRBD1 (6 bases). The ends were cut back, 2 bases at V and 2 bases at J, with 16 bases in the middle. Germline assignment: CDR1 MGHRA and CDR2 YSYEKL. The CDR3 sequence is 18 residues long. CDR3 in amino acids: CASSQTGTGRAGANVLTF. CDR3 bases: TGCGCCAGCAGCCAAACGGGCACAGGGAGAGCTGGGGCCAACGTCCTGACTTTC.

This chain joins TRBV11-2 and TRBJ2-1, with D tentatively TRBD1 (6 bases). The CDR3 length is 14 residues. Trimming left V 10 bases short and J 9 bases short, with 22 bases between. CDR1 and CDR2 from the germline V gene are SGHAT and FQNNGV. This CDR3 reads CATKRNREGGEQFF. The CDR3, as DNA: TGTGCCACGAAGCGGAATCGCGAAGGGGGTGAGCAGTTCTTC.

The rearrangement uses TRBV29-1 and TRBJ2-6, with TRBD1 identical over 12 bases. The junction had 5 bases not matched to a gene; V was cut back by 7 bases and J by 4 bases. Germline-derived CDR1 and CDR2 are SQVTM and ANQGSEA. CDR3 length equals 15 residues. CDR3 amino acids: CSAWGQGAGANVLTF. CDR3 sequence (DNA): TGCAGCGCGTGGGGACAGGGGGCCGGGGCCAACGTCCTGACTTTC.

The V gene is TRBV10-3, the J gene TRBJ2-4, with 8 positions matching TRBD1. V trimming: 2 bases; J trimming: 3 bases; junction bases outside the gene matches: 9. The length of the CDR3 is 17 residues. The germline V gene has CDR1 ENHRY and CDR2 SYGVKD. The CDR3 reads CAISEPTNGQGKNIQYF. In nucleotides, the CDR3 is TGTGCCATCAGTGAGCCGACCAACGGACAGGGCAAAAACATTCAGTACTTC.

The rearrangement links TRBV6-2 or TRBV6-3 to TRBJ2-7; TRBD1 matches at 10 bases. CDR3 length: 15 amino acids. Trimming took 5 bases from V and 3 from J; bases not matched to a gene: 7. CDR1 and CDR2 (germline): MNHEY, SVGEGT. The CDR3 here is CASSDRDRGFYEQYF. In nucleotides, the CDR3 is TGTGCCAGCAGTGACCGGGACAGGGGATTCTACGAGCAGTACTTC.

CDR3 nucleotides: TGTGCCGGCCGTCAAGTCGCAGGAGGGGCCAACGTCCTGACTTTC. Its protein product is CAGRQVAGGANVLTF. V usage is TRBV7-2 and J usage is TRBJ2-6; D ambiguous. V lost 11 bases to trimming and J lost 4 bases, with 18 bases between them. The CDR3 is made up of 15 amino acids. From germline, CDR1 is SGHTA and CDR2 FQGNSA. The whole variable domain, remainder taken from reference TRBV7-2 and TRBJ2-6, is GAGVSQSPSNKVTEKGKDVELRCDPISGHTALYWYRQSLGQGLEFLIYFQGNSAPDKSGLPSDRFSAERTGGSVSTLTIQRTQQEDSAVYLCAGRQVAGGANVLTFGAGSRLTVL.

The chain combines TRBV3-1 with TRBJ2-7; D is possibly TRBD1 or TRBD2 (6 bases each). The V gene's germline CDR1 is LGHDT and CDR2 YNNKEL (reference sequence). The CDR3 sequence is 13 residues long. The germline V and J ends were trimmed by 2 bases and 6 bases, with 11 bases remaining between them. The CDR3 sequence is CASSQWGAGEQYF. The DNA of the CDR3 is TGTGCCAGCAGCCAATGGGGGGCGGGCGAGCAGTACTTC.

The chain employs TRBV15 and TRBJ2-5; D may be TRBD2 (5 bases). This CDR3 is 14 amino acids long. The V end lost 0 bases, the J end lost 3 bases, and 8 bases lay between the germline ends. Germline V lookup: CDR1 LNHNV, CDR2 YYDKDF (reference sequence). The CDR3 nucleotides read TGTGCCACCAGCAGAGATCTGAGGGAAGAGACCCAGTACTTC. This gives the protein CATSRDLREETQYF.

In its sample, this clonotype was seen once. This chain joins TRBV6-2 or TRBV6-3 and TRBJ2-1; D may be TRBD2 (6 bases). The V and J ends lost 0 bases and 4 bases respectively, with 10 bases between them. This CDR3 region has 15 residues. The V gene's germline CDR1 is MNHEY and CDR2 SVGEGT. This CDR3 is CASSYSSGSYNEQFF. The CDR3 DNA is TGTGCCAGCAGTTACTCCAGCGGGTCATACAATGAGCAGTTCTTC.

The chain is built from TRBV7-8 and TRBJ2-7; TRBD2 is a possible D gene (6 bases). V shed 1 base and J shed 2 bases, with 15 bases lying between them. This CDR3 spans 16 amino acids. CDR1 SGHVS and CDR2 FQNEAQ come from the germline V gene. The CDR3 loop is CASSLEVGTGAYEQYF. The CDR3 region has the DNA TGTGCCAGCAGCTTAGAAGTGGGGACGGGGGCCTACGAGCAGTACTTC.

The genes are TRBV28 and TRBJ1-6; D not resolved. Germline V lookup: CDR1 MDHEN, CDR2 SYDVKM. Between the trimmed V and J ends, which lost 5 bases and 6 bases, there was a span of 8 bases. The CDR3 is 13 amino acids. CDR3 nucleotide sequence: TGTGCCAGCAGTCCCGGGTTTAATTCACCCCTCCACTTT. Protein sequence: CASSPGFNSPLHF.

This clonotype was detected many times. The chain carries TRBV5-1 and TRBJ1-1, with D perhaps TRBD1 (5 bases). The germline V gene encodes CDR1 SGHRS and CDR2 YFSETQ. The ends were cut back, 4 bases at V and 3 bases at J, with 16 bases in the middle. The CDR3 runs to 15 residues. The chain's CDR3 is CASSPSGEGYTEAFF. CDR3 coding DNA: TGCGCCAGCAGCCCGTCGGGGGAAGGATACACTGAAGCTTTCTTT.

The chain uses TRBV3-1 and TRBJ2-5, with D perhaps given as TRBD1 or TRBD2 (5 bases each). CDR3 length: 16 amino acids. V was shortened by 1 base and J by 0 bases, with 12 bases between the two germline ends. The germline CDR1 and CDR2 sequences are LGHDT and YNNKEL (reference sequence). In DNA form, the CDR3 reads TGTGCCAGCAGCCAAGGCCGGGGCCAGTACCAAGAGACCCAGTACTTC. Translating it yields CASSQGRGQYQETQYF.

This clonotype turned up a few times. The chain is built from TRBV12-3 or TRBV12-4 and TRBJ1-2, with D unclear. V lost 3 bases and J 5 bases, leaving 16 bases between the germline ends. This CDR3 is 15 amino acids long. CDR3 loop: CASSLGSGARYGYTF. CDR3 sequence (DNA): TGTGCCAGCAGTTTGGGGTCGGGCGCTCGATATGGCTACACCTTC.